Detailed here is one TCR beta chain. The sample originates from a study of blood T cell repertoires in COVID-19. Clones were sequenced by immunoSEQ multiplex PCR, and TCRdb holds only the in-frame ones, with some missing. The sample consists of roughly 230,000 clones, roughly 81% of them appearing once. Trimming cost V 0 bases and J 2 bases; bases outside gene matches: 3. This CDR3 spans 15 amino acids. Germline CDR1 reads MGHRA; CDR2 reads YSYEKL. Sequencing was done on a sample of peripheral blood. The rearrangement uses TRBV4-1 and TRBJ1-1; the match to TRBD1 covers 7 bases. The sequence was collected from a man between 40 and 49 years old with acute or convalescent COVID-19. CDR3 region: CASSQEEGANTEAFF. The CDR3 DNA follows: TGCGCCAGCAGCCAAGAGGAGGGGGCTAACACTGAAGCTTTCTTT.